Listed below are T cell receptor beta chains from one sample, sequenced in a study of blood T cell repertoires in COVID-19. Clones were sequenced by immunoSEQ multiplex PCR, and TCRdb holds only the in-frame ones, with some missing. The sample has 120,000 or so clones, roughly 87% seen once; the top ten hold under 8%. Sequencing was done on a sample of peripheral blood. Source of these receptors: a man aged 80 or over with active or convalescent COVID-19. CDR3s include the opening cysteine and the closing phenylalanine or tryptophan. Each record gives: J gene, D gene, V gene, clone size, CDR3 protein, CDR3 DNA. A D gene is named only where the DNA matches it firmly. A clone size is listed for some rows: how often the clone was seen (once, few, many), or a class if it is expanded.

j_gene: TRBJ2-2
d_gene: NA
v_gene: TRBV3-1/TRBV3-2
abundance: NA
CDR3aa: CASSLRGINTGELFF
CDR3nt: TGTGCCAGCAGCCTCAGGGGAATCAACACCGGGGAGCTGTTTTTT

j_gene: TRBJ2-3
d_gene: NA
v_gene: TRBV4-2
abundance: NA
CDR3aa: CASAPGVSTDTQYF
CDR3nt: TGTGCCAGCGCCCCAGGGGTTAGCACAGATACGCAGTATTTT

j_gene: TRBJ1-5
d_gene: NA
v_gene: TRBV6-5
abundance: NA
CDR3aa: CASSYSIIGGQPQHF
CDR3nt: TGTGCCAGCAGTTACTCGATAATCGGGGGTCAGCCCCAGCATTTT

j_gene: TRBJ1-2
d_gene: NA
v_gene: TRBV6-5
abundance: NA
CDR3aa: CASSLSLYREDGYTF
CDR3nt: TGTGCCAGCAGCCTGAGTTTATACAGGGAAGATGGCTACACCTTC

j_gene: TRBJ1-6
d_gene: TRBD1
v_gene: TRBV19
abundance: NA
CDR3aa: CASRAGQGINSPLHF
CDR3nt: TGTGCCAGTAGGGCGGGACAGGGAATCAATTCACCCCTCCACTTT

j_gene: TRBJ2-5
d_gene: NA
v_gene: TRBV6-7
abundance: few
CDR3aa: CASSYSRGTTQETQYF
CDR3nt: TGTGCCAGCAGTTACTCCAGAGGTACGACCCAAGAGACCCAGTACTTC

j_gene: TRBJ2-7
d_gene: TRBD2
v_gene: TRBV7-3
abundance: NA
CDR3aa: CASSRTSSHEQYF
CDR3nt: TGTGCCAGCAGCCGGACTAGCTCCCACGAGCAGTACTTC

j_gene: TRBJ1-2
d_gene: NA
v_gene: TRBV5-3
abundance: NA
CDR3aa: CARSEDNLSYGYTF
CDR3nt: TGTGCCAGAAGCGAGGACAATCTTTCCTATGGCTACACCTTC

j_gene: TRBJ2-1
d_gene: TRBD1
v_gene: TRBV7-3
abundance: NA
CDR3aa: CASSPLGTGSINEQFF
CDR3nt: TGTGCCAGCAGCCCCCTCGGGACAGGGAGTATTAATGAGCAGTTCTTC

j_gene: TRBJ2-1
d_gene: TRBD2
v_gene: TRBV7-3
abundance: NA
CDR3aa: CASSQLAGGSYNEQFF
CDR3nt: TGTGCCAGCAGCCAATTAGCGGGAGGTTCCTACAATGAGCAGTTCTTC

j_gene: TRBJ2-7
d_gene: TRBD1
v_gene: TRBV5-1
abundance: NA
CDR3aa: CASSFGQLRDRTYEQYF
CDR3nt: TGCGCCAGCAGCTTCGGGCAATTGAGGGACAGGACCTACGAGCAGTACTTC

j_gene: TRBJ2-1
d_gene: TRBD2
v_gene: TRBV2
abundance: NA
CDR3aa: CASSGETGTTYNEQFF
CDR3nt: TGTGCCAGCAGTGGAGAAACCGGGACTACGTACAATGAGCAGTTCTTC

j_gene: TRBJ1-1
d_gene: NA
v_gene: TRBV19
abundance: NA
CDR3aa: CASSMREMNTEAFF
CDR3nt: TGTGCCAGTAGTATGAGAGAGATGAACACTGAAGCTTTCTTT